The entry below gives a single TCR beta chain sequence along with its context. In the original analysis: Scientists estimated how many nucleated cells there were by amplifying reference gene primers. Sequencing was performed with immunoSEQ multiplex PCR; in TCRdb, only in-frame clones are kept and a portion is missing. V, J and clone size are those of that table, while D and trimming were read from the DNA. The sample has about 180,000 clones, roughly 82% seen once. The record originates from a study of blood T cell repertoires in COVID-19. On the study more broadly: Spain, Italy and the United States supplied samples that represented acute and convalescent COVID-19.

Recruits, aged roughly 18 to 90 years, lived in 24 US areas. Two negative PCRs, clearance, or symptom resolution characterized the recovered Cohort 3 donors. The sample consisted of PBMCs or T cells enriched from blood (not recorded which). This clonotype was obtained from a woman aged 25 to 39 who had recovered from COVID-19.

The CDR3: CASSDRGLVSGGETQYF. In DNA form, the CDR3 reads TGTGCCAGCAGTGATCGAGGCCTTGTTTCTGGAGGGGAGACCCAGTACTTC. This chain uses TRBV25-1 with TRBJ2-5; tentatively, D is TRBD2 (6 bases). V lost 3 bases and J lost 5, with 22 bases in between. The germline V gene encodes CDR1 MGHDK and CDR2 SYGVNS. The CDR3 is made up of 17 amino acids.